The next 3 T cell receptor beta chains were all read from a single sample in a study of cytomegalovirus exposure and HLA in healthy donors. Primers: 60 Vbeta forward and 13 Jbeta reverse. Libraries were prepared by immunoSEQ multiplex PCR; TCRdb keeps only in-frame clonotypes and omits some of them. The table lists 180,000 or so clones, 75% to 80% of them singletons. Input material: PBMCs. These receptors were collected from a man aged 50 to 59 in good health and CMV-seropositive.

This chain uses TRBV19 with TRBJ1-2, with TRBD1 matching 7 bases. The CDR3 is made up of 14 amino acids. V lost 5 bases and J lost 5; bases outside the gene matches: 8. Germline V CDR1 and CDR2: LNHDA, SQIVND (reference sequence). CDR3 nucleotides: TGTGCCAGTAGTCCCGGTTCAGGGGGGTATGGCTACACCTTC. This gives the protein CASSPGSGGYGYTF.

The chain has TRBV5-1 and TRBJ1-1; possibly TRBD1 for D (5 bases). Trimming shortened V by 2 bases and J by 10 bases, and 12 bases separated the two germline ends. Germline values: CDR1 SGHRS, CDR2 YFSETQ. This CDR3 has 12 residues. CDR3 sequence reads: CASSFTGWGAFF. CDR3 DNA sequence: TGCGCCAGCAGCTTTACAGGTTGGGGAGCTTTCTTT.

The CDR3 reads CASSLERSYGYTF. The CDR3 nucleotides are TGTGCCAGCAGCTTAGAGAGATCCTATGGCTACACCTTC. The rearrangement links TRBV7-8 to TRBJ1-2; D gene uncertain. V shed 1 base and J shed 4 bases, with 7 bases lying between them. This CDR3 is built from 13 residues. Germline loops: CDR1 SGHVS, CDR2 FQNEAQ.